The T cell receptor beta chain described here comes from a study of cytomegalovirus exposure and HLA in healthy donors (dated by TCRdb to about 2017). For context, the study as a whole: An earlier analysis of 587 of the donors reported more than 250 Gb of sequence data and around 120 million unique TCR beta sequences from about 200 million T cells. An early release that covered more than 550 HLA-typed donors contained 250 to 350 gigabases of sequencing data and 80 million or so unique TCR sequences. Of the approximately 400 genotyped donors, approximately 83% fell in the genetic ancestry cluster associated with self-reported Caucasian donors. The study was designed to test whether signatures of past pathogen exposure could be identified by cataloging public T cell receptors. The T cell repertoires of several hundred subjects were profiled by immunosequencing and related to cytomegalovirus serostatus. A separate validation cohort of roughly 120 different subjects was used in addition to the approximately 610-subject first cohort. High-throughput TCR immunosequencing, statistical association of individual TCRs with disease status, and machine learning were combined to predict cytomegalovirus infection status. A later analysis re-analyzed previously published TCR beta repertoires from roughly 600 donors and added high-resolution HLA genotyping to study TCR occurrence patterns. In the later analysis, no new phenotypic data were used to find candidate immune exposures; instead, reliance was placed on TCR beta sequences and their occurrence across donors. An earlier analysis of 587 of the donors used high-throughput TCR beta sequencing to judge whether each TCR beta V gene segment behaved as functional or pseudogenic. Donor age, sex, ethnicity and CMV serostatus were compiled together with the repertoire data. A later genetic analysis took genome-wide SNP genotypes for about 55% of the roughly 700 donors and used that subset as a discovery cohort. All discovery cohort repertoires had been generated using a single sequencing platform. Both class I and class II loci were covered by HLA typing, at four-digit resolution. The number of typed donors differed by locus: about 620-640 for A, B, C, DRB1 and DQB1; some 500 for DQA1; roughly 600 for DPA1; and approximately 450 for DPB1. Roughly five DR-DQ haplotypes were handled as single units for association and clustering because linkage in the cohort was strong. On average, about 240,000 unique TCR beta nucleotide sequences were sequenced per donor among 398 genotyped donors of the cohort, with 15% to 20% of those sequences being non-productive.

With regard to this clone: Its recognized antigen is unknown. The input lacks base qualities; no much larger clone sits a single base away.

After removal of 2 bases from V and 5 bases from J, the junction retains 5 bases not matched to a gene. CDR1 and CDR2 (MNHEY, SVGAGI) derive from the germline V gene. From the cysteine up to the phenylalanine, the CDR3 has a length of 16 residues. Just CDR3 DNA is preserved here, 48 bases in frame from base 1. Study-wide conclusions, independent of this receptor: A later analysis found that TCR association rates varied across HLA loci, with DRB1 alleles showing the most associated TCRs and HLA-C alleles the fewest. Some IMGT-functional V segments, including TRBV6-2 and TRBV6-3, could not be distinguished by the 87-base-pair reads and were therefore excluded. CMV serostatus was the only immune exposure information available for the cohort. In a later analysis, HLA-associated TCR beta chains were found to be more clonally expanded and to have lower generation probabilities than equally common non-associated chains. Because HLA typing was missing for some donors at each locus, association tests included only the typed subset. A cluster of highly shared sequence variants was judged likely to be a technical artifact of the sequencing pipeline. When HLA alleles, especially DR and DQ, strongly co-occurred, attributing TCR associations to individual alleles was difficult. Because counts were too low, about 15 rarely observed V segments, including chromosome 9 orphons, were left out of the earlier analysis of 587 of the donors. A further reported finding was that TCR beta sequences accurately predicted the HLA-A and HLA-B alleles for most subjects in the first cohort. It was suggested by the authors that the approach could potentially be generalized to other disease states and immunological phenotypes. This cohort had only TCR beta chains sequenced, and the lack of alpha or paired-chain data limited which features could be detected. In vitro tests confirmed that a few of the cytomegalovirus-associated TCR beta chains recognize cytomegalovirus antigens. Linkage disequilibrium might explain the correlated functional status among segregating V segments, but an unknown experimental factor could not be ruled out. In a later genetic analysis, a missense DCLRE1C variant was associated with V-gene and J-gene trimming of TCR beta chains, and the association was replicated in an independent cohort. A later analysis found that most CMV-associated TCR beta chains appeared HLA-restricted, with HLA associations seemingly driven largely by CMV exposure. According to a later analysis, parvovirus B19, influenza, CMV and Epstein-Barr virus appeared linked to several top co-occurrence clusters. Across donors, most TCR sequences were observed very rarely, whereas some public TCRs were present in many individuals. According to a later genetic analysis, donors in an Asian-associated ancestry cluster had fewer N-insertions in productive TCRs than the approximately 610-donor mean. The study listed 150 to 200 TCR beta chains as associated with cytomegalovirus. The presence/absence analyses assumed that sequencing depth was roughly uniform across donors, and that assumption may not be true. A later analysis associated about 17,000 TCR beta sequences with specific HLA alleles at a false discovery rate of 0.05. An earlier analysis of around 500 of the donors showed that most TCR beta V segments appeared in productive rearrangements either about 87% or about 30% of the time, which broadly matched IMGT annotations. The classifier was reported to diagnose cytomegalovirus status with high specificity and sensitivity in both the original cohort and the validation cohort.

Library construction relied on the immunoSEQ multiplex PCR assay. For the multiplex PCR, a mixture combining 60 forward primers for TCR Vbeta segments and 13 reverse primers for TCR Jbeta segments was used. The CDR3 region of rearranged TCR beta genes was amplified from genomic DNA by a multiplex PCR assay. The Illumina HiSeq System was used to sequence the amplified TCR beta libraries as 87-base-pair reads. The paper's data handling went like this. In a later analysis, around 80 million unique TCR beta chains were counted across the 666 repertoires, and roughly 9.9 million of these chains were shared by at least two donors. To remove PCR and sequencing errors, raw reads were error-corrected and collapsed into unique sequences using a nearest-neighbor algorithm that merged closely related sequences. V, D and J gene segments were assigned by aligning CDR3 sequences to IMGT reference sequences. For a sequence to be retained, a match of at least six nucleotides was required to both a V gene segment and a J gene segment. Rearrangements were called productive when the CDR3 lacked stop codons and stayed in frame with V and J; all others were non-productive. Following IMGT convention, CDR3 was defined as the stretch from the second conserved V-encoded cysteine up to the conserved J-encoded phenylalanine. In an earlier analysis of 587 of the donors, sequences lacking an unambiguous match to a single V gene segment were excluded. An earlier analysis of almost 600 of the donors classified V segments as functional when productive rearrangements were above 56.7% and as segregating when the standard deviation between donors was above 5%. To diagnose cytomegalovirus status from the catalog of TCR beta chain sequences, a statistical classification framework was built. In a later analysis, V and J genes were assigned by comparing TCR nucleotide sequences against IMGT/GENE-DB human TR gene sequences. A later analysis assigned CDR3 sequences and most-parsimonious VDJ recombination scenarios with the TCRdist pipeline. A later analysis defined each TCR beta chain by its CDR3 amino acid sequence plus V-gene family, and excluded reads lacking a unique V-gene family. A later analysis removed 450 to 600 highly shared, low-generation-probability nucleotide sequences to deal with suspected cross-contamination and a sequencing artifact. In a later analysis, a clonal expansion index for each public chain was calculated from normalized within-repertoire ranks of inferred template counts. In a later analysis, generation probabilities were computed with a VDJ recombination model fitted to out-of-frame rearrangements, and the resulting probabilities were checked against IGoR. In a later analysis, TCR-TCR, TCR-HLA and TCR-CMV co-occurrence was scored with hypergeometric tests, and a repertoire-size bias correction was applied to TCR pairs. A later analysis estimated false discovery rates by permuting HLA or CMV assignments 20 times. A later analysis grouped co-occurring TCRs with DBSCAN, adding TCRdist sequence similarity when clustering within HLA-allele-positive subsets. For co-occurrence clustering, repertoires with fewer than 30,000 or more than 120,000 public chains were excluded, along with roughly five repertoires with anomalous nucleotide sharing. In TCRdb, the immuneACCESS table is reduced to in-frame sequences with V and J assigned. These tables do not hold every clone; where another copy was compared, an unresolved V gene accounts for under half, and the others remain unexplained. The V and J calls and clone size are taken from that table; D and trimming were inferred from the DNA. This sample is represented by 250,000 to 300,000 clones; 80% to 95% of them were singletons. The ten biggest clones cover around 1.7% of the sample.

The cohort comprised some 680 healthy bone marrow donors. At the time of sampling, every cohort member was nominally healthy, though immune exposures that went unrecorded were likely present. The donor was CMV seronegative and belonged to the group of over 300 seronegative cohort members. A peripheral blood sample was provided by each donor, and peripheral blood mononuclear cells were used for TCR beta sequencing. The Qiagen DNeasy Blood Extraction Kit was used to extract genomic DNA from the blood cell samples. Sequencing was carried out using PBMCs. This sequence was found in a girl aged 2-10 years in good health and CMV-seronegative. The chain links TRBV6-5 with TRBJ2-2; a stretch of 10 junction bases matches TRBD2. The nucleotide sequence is TGTGCCAGCAGTTACAGGGCTAGCGGGGGTACCGGGGAGCTGTTTTTT. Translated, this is CASSYRASGGTGELFF.